The T cell receptor beta chain described here comes from a study of CD8+CD57+ T cells in acquired aplastic anemia. Study at large: Sorted cells (CD4+ and CD8+) yielded DNA amounts that averaged approximately 2.9 ug. CD4+ reads averaged about 11 million in healthy donors.

Looked up from germline, CDR1 is SEHNR and CDR2 is FQNEAQ (reference sequence). CDR3 size: 13 residues. V lost 4 bases and J 8 bases, leaving 14 bases between the germline ends. For this clonotype: Its specificity is unknown.

TCR beta VDJ and CDR3 profiles were obtained from a genomic DNA template. TCRdb passed the reads through MiXCR, listing each CDR3 protein once. The table lists some 190,000 distinct CDR3 sequences, approximately 45% of them singletons. Study-wide results and limits: Patients and controls shared twenty-nine CD8+ CDR3 sequences.

The chain carries TRBV7-9 and TRBJ1-1; tentative D call: TRBD1 (6 bases). The sequenced sample was sorted CD4+, CD8+, or CD8+CD57+ T cells (not recorded which) from PBMCs. The clonotype originates from a human donor in good health. CDR3 amino acids: CASSSYTTGEAFF. The CDR3 coding sequence is TGTGCCAGCAGCTCTTATACTACAGGGGAAGCTTTCTTT.